A selection of T cell receptor beta chains follows, all from one sample in a study of control samples from healthy donors and cancer patients. Using immunoSEQ multiplex PCR, the repertoire was profiled, and TCRdb retains in-frame clones only, with some absent. This table holds some 130,000 clones, roughly 86% found once. The specimen sequenced was PBMCs. All receptors come from a man aged 45-60 years with head and neck cancer. Both conserved end residues are part of each CDR3. D genes are given only for firm matches. Only some rows state a clone size, as once, few, many or a class for expanded clones.

J gene	V gene	clone size	D gene	CDR3 DNA	CDR3 protein
TRBJ1-1	TRBV2	NA	TRBD1	TGTGCCAGCATAGACAGGGGAGTGAACACTGAAGCTTTCTTT	CASIDRGVNTEAFF
TRBJ2-5	TRBV14	NA	NA	TGTGCCAGCAGCCAATCTGATTTTAAGACCCAGTACTTC	CASSQSDFKTQYF
TRBJ2-3	TRBV24-1	NA	TRBD2	TGTGCCACCAGTGATCTTAGCGGGACTAGCACAGATACGCAGTATTTT	CATSDLSGTSTDTQYF
TRBJ1-5	TRBV6-5	NA	TRBD1	TGTGCCAGCAGTTTCGGACAGGGCTATCAGCCCCAGCATTTT	CASSFGQGYQPQHF
TRBJ1-1	TRBV29-1	few	TRBD1	TGCAGCGTCTGGACAGGGGGTAACACTGAAGCTTTCTTT	CSVWTGGNTEAFF
TRBJ1-1	TRBV4-1	NA	NA	TGCGCCAGCAGCCAAAGGTGGGGTGAGAACACTGAAGCTTTCTTT	CASSQRWGENTEAFF
TRBJ2-7	TRBV19	NA	NA	TGTGCCAGTAGTATAGAAGACTCAGGGGTAGGCTACGAGCAGTACTTC	CASSIEDSGVGYEQYF
TRBJ2-7	TRBV10-3	NA	TRBD2	TGTGCCTCCCGGGGGGGGGCTGGCGAGCAGTACTTC	CASRGGAGEQYF
TRBJ1-6	TRBV7-9	NA	NA	TGTGCCAGCAGCCCCGGACTATTCGGAAATTCACCCCTCCACTTT	CASSPGLFGNSPLHF
TRBJ2-7	TRBV28	NA	NA	TGTGCCAGCCTCAGGGGGAGGGGCGAGCAGTACTTC	CASLRGRGEQYF